This T cell receptor (beta chain) is drawn from a study of shared clonotypes between healthy human individuals. The germline V gene has CDR1 MDHEN and CDR2 SYDVKM. Trimming pared 4 bases from V and 6 bases from J, leaving 12 bases between. This CDR3 spans 14 amino acids. The table came from immunoSEQ multiplex PCR; TCRdb's copy has only in-frame clones and leaves some out. This table has approximately 500,000 clones, 90% to 97% appearing once. Healthy and HIV-negative, the adult donors had no recent acute infections or vaccinations. The authors divided CD4+ cells into CD45RA+ naive and CD45RA-negative memory subsets.

This chain links TRBV28 with TRBJ1-4; possible D gene TRBD1, 5 bases. The sample was naive CD4+ T cells sorted from blood. Subset: CD45RA+ positively selected. This TCR derives from a woman in her 30s in good health. The CDR3: CASSYPGTHEKLFF. The CDR3 DNA reads TGTGCCAGCAGTTACCCCGGGACCCATGAAAAACTGTTTTTT.